This T cell receptor beta chain was recorded in a study of identical twins. Study-wide results and limits: Models underestimated TCR alpha sharing (out-of-frame) in monozygotic twins.

cDNA molecules carried unique molecular identifiers, and template switching added a universal primer site. TCRdb reprocessed the 5' RACE reads with MiXCR, giving one entry per CDR3 protein. This table has about 690,000 distinct CDR3 sequences, 5.5% to 6.5% appearing once. Everyone who donated was a healthy Caucasian. This clonotype was seen ten or more times. Its specificity is not known. This CDR3 spans 13 amino acids. The V gene's germline CDR1 is MDHEN and CDR2 SYDVKM. V gave up 3 bases and J gave up 8 bases, with 14 bases separating them. This receptor was taken from a man aged 18 to 35 in good health. Sequencing used naive T cells sorted from blood. V usage is TRBV28 and J usage is TRBJ2-7; D may match TRBD1 or TRBD2 (5 bases each). For the CDR3, the DNA is TGTGCCAGCAGTTTGAACCGGGACGCAAAGCAGTACTTC. Amino acid sequence: CASSLNRDAKQYF.